This record looks at one T cell receptor (beta chain) sequence and its context. The antigen is unknown. The data were taken from a study of shared clonotypes between healthy human individuals. Regarding the study as a whole: What naive subsets generally showed was a larger estimated richness than memory subsets showed.

The test was conducted at deep level. Sequencing used immunoSEQ multiplex PCR; TCRdb keeps in-frame clones, though not all of them. The table records 2 million to 3 million clones, approximately 94% of them present only once. CDR3 size: 15 residues. The ends were cut back, 2 bases at V and 7 bases at J, with 18 bases in the middle. CDR1 SGHAT and CDR2 FQNNGV come from the germline V gene. Adult donors, all healthy and HIV-negative, had no recent acute infections or vaccinations. The rearrangement uses TRBV11-2 and TRBJ2-7, with D perhaps being TRBD1 or TRBD2 (6 bases each). The sequenced sample consisted of naive CD4+ T cells from PBMCs. Noted subset: CD45RA+ positively selected. This TCR was sampled from a young man in good health. Some clones in this sample may be carry-over from other donors' samples. CDR3 loop: CASSLKGGAPLEQYF. CDR3 nucleotides: TGTGCCAGCAGCTTAAAGGGGGGAGCACCCCTAGAGCAGTACTTC.